This TCR beta chain was identified during a study of identifying expanded T cells in peripheral blood. This table comes from immunoSEQ multiplex PCR, and its TCRdb copy is limited to in-frame clones, with some not included. The sample has about 85,000 clones, about 88% seen once. Germline V lookup: CDR1 SGHNT, CDR2 YYREEE (reference sequence). CDR3 size: 16 residues. J lost 8 bases, V lost 5 bases, and 9 bases had no gene match. V and J are TRBV5-4 and TRBJ2-1, with 14 positions matching TRBD2. What was sequenced was blood. This receptor was obtained from a person between 18 and 75 years old in good health. In nucleotides, the CDR3 is TGTGCCAGCAGACATTTGACTAGCGGGGGGGCGGATGAGCAGTTCTTC. Protein: CASRHLTSGGADEQFF.